The 18 T cell receptor beta chains below were found in one sample sequenced in a study of blood T cell repertoires in COVID-19. Here immunoSEQ multiplex PCR was the method, and the copy in TCRdb shows in-frame clones only, minus some. The sample yields about 160,000 clones, around four fifths seen once. Sequencing used peripheral blood. The receptors were gathered from an elderly woman with acute or convalescent COVID-19.

V gene TRBV6-5 combines with J gene TRBJ2-7; D possibly corresponds to TRBD1 (6 bases). The germline V gene has CDR1 MNHEY and CDR2 SVGAGI. The CDR3 runs to 16 residues. The V end was cut by 2 bases, the J end by 2 bases, with 16 bases between. The CDR3 protein is CASSYRQTGSTYEQYF. Here the CDR3 DNA reads TGTGCCAGCAGTTACCGTCAAACAGGGTCAACCTACGAGCAGTACTTC.

V and J are TRBV5-4 and TRBJ1-1; D may be TRBD1 (5 bases). This CDR3 contains 13 residues. Deletions cut 4 bases from V and 0 bases from J, with 7 bases between. From germline, CDR1 is SGHNT and CDR2 YYREEE (reference sequence). CDR3 region: CASSLDMNTEAFF. The CDR3, as DNA: TGTGCCAGCAGCCTGGACATGAACACTGAAGCTTTCTTT.

This chain joins TRBV10-3 and TRBJ2-1; TRBD1 matches at 8 bases. From germline, CDR1 is ENHRY and CDR2 SYGVKD. This CDR3 has 14 residues. V lost 0 bases and J lost 9; bases outside the gene matches: 4. DNA for the CDR3: TGTGCCATCAGTGAGTCTGCAGGGGGCTTTGAGCAGTTCTTC. Its protein is CAISESAGGFEQFF.

The chain uses TRBV7-8 and TRBJ1-4; no clear D gene. The CDR3 is made up of 15 amino acids. The germline V gene has CDR1 SGHVS and CDR2 FQNEAQ. V lost 5 bases, J lost 1 base, and 11 bases lay in between. CDR3 amino acids: CASSPGRVTNEKLFF. The CDR3 DNA reads as TGTGCCAGCAGCCCGGGGAGGGTAACTAATGAAAAACTGTTTTTT.

The chain couples TRBV28 to TRBJ1-1; D remains ambiguous. CDR3 length: 11 amino acids. Germline V gene sequence: CDR1 MDHEN, CDR2 SYDVKM. Between the trimmed V and J ends, which lost 7 bases and 9 bases, there was a span of 12 bases. The CDR3 coding sequence is TGTGCCAGCAACGCTGGACTGAAAGCTTTCTTT. Amino acid sequence: CASNAGLKAFF.

The CDR3 protein is CSVHRTSGSTDTQYF. The CDR3 nucleotides read TGCAGCGTCCACAGGACTAGCGGGAGCACAGATACGCAGTATTTT. The chain uses TRBV29-1 and TRBJ2-3, with TRBD2 matching 11 bases. CDR1 SQVTM and CDR2 ANQGSEA come from the germline V gene. The V segment lost 6 bases and the J segment 0 bases; nucleotides outside the gene matches: 5. This CDR3 comprises 15 residues.

The CDR3 is CASRDRDRGAVEQYF. The CDR3 region has the DNA TGTGCCAGCAGAGACCGGGACAGGGGAGCGGTCGAGCAGTACTTC. This chain connects TRBV7-2 to TRBJ2-7, with 10 positions matching TRBD1. CDR3 length: 15 amino acids. Looked up from germline, CDR1 is SGHTA and CDR2 is FQGNSA. Unmatched junction bases numbered 11, after V lost 6 bases and J lost 6 bases.

The J gene is TRBJ2-3, the V gene TRBV5-1; 12 bases fit TRBD1. V shed 6 bases, J shed 4 bases, and the junction held 3 bases outside the gene matches. CDR3 length: 14 residues. Germline values: CDR1 SGHRS, CDR2 YFSETQ. The CDR3 coding sequence is TGCGCCAGCACCGGGACAGGGGGCGCAGATACGCAGTATTTT. It yields the protein CASTGTGGADTQYF.

This clone has more than one count but fewer than ten. The chain employs TRBV10-3 and TRBJ2-2; 7 bases are a match to TRBD1. The J segment lost 3 bases and the V segment lost 6 bases, leaving 4 bases of the junction unmatched. CDR1 ENHRY and CDR2 SYGVKD come from the germline V gene. The CDR3 covers 14 residues. The chain's CDR3 is CAIRPGTDTGELFF. CDR3 sequence (DNA): TGTGCCATCAGGCCCGGGACAGACACCGGGGAGCTGTTTTTT.

The rearrangement uses TRBV3-1 (or the pseudogene TRBV3-2) and TRBJ2-1; 8 nucleotides align to TRBD2. J gave up 6 bases and V 0 bases, and 7 bases lay outside the gene matches. Germline V gene lookup returns CDR1 LGHDT and CDR2 YNNKEL (reference sequence). This CDR3 has 16 amino acids. CDR3 in amino acids: CASSQDRTSPFNEQFF. The CDR3 DNA follows: TGTGCCAGCAGCCAAGACAGGACTAGCCCCTTCAATGAGCAGTTCTTC.

Details on this clone: Different DNA sequences within this sample yield the same CDR3. The chain carries TRBV5-1 and TRBJ2-3, with 9 bases aligning to TRBD2. Germline CDR1 is SGHRS and CDR2 is YFSETQ. The length of the CDR3 is 14 residues. V lost 0 bases to trimming and J lost 4 bases; unmatched junction nucleotides: 0. The CDR3, as DNA: TGCGCCAGCAGCTTGGGGACTAGCGCAGATACGCAGTATTTT. Residues: CASSLGTSADTQYF. Together with reference TRBV5-1 and TRBJ2-3, the CDR3 gives the full variable domain: KAGVTQTPRYLIKTRGQQVTLSCSPISGHRSVSWYQQTPGQGLQFLFEYFSETQRNKGNFPGRFSGRQFSNSRSEMNVSTLELGDSALYLCASSLGTSADTQYFGPGTRLTVL.

The CDR3 loop reads CASSLGASSGGVAKNIQYF. DNA of the CDR3: TGTGCCAGCAGCTTAGGTGCGTCTAGCGGGGGAGTAGCCAAAAACATTCAGTACTTC. The chain couples TRBV13 to TRBJ2-4; 10 nucleotides align to TRBD2. The CDR3 runs to 19 residues. From germline, CDR1 is PRHDT and CDR2 FYEKMQ (reference sequence). Trimming at V came to 0 bases and at J to 0 bases, leaving 8 bases not matched to a gene.

J is TRBJ1-3 and V is TRBV6-5, with 7 bases lining up with TRBD1. CDR3 length: 14 residues. Germline V CDR1 and CDR2: MNHEY, SVGAGI. The V and J ends lost 5 bases and 3 bases, in that order; junction bases with no gene match: 4. CDR3 in DNA: TGTGCCAGCAGTCAGGACAGGTTTGGAAACACCATATATTTT. Translated, it gives CASSQDRFGNTIYF.

The chain is built from TRBV29-1 and TRBJ1-1; no reliable D call. The length of the CDR3 is 13 residues. The ends were cut back, 6 bases at V and 6 bases at J, with 17 bases in the middle. Germline V gene sequence: CDR1 SQVTM, CDR2 ANQGSEA. CDR3 residues: CSVLKSRGAEAFF. The CDR3 region has the DNA TGCAGCGTCCTCAAATCCCGCGGAGCTGAAGCTTTCTTT.

The V call is TRBV6-5, the J call TRBJ1-2; D is unresolved. Germline V CDR1 and CDR2: MNHEY, SVGAGI. Trimming removed 7 bases from V and 5 bases from J, with 11 bases in between. The CDR3 covers 12 residues. The CDR3 region is CASNQAKYGYTF. CDR3 DNA sequence: TGTGCCAGCAACCAGGCCAAGTATGGCTACACCTTC.

V is TRBV7-6 and J is TRBJ1-5; TRBD1 agrees at 7 bases. V trimming: 1 base; J trimming: 0 bases; junction bases outside the gene matches: 0. The CDR3 spans 15 residues. Germline assignment: CDR1 SGHVS and CDR2 FNYEAQ. The CDR3 protein is CASSLGTGSNQPQHF. The CDR3 DNA sequence: TGTGCCAGCAGCTTAGGGACAGGTAGCAATCAGCCCCAGCATTTT.

The chain employs TRBV7-9 and TRBJ2-7; 9 positions agree with TRBD1. Trimming at V came to 4 bases and at J to 3 bases, leaving 10 bases not matched to a gene. The CDR3 is 16 amino acids. CDR1 and CDR2 (germline): SEHNR, FQNEAQ (reference sequence). In DNA, the CDR3 is TGTGCCAGCAGCTCAACCCGACAGGGGGGCTACTACGAGCAGTACTTC. It codes for CASSSTRQGGYYEQYF. The variable domain in full, completed from reference TRBV7-9 and TRBJ2-7, reads DTGVSQNPRHKITKRGQNVTFRCDPISEHNRLYWYRQTLGQGPEFLTYFQNEAQLEKSRLLSDRFSAERPKGSFSTLEIQRTEQGDSAMYLCASSSTRQGGYYEQYFGPGTRLTVT.

The chain recombines TRBV12-5 with TRBJ2-5, with TRBD2 matching 13 bases. The CDR3 totals 16 residues. Germline V CDR1 and CDR2: LGHNT, FRNRAP. V shed 6 bases, J shed 1 base, and the junction held 5 bases outside the gene matches. CDR3 nucleotide sequence: TGTGCTAGTGGACCGGGACTAGCGGGGCCCCAAGAGACCCAGTACTTC. Translating it yields CASGPGLAGPQETQYF.